The 5 T cell receptor beta chains in this list originate from one sample, sequenced in a study of blood T cell repertoires in COVID-19. TCRdb's table, derived via immunoSEQ multiplex PCR, lists solely in-frame clones and lacks some. The table includes 140,000 to 150,000 clones, approximately 80% detected once. The specimen sequenced was peripheral blood. All receptors derive from a middle-aged woman with active or convalescent COVID-19.

The chain employs TRBV7-9 and TRBJ1-5, with 8 positions matching TRBD1. V lost 1 base and J lost 5; bases outside the gene matches: 1. Germline CDR1 reads SEHNR; CDR2 reads FQNEAQ (reference sequence). The CDR3 consists of 14 residues. The CDR3 DNA sequence: TGTGCCAGCAGCTTAGACAGGGGGGATCAGCCCCAGCATTTT. It codes for CASSLDRGDQPQHF. The full variable domain, in which reference TRBV7-9 and TRBJ1-5 provide the parts outside the CDR3, is DTGVSQNPRHKITKRGQNVTFRCDPISEHNRLYWYRQTLGQGPEFLTYFQNEAQLEKSRLLSDRFSAERPKGSFSTLEIQRTEQGDSAMYLCASSLDRGDQPQHFGDGTRLSIL.

The chain joins TRBV5-4 to TRBJ2-7, with 8 bases identical to TRBD1. V gave up 4 bases and J gave up 2 bases; unmatched junction bases: 8. Germline V gene sequence: CDR1 SGHNT, CDR2 YYREEE (reference sequence). CDR3 length equals 15 residues. The CDR3 loop is CASSQRDRTTYEQYF. The CDR3, as DNA: TGTGCCAGCAGCCAAAGGGACAGGACCACCTACGAGCAGTACTTC.

The V and J genes are TRBV9 and TRBJ2-7; 9 bases match TRBD2. CDR3 length: 14 residues. The junction had 3 bases not matched to a gene; V was cut back by 4 bases and J by 1 base. Germline CDR1 is SGDLS and CDR2 is YYNGEE. The CDR3, as DNA: TGTGCCAGCAGCCCTAGCGGGAAGTCCTACGAGCAGTACTTC. The encoded protein is CASSPSGKSYEQYF.

The chain couples TRBV11-2 to TRBJ1-2, with D perhaps TRBD1 (5 bases). The V end lost 0 bases, the J end lost 4 bases, and 6 bases lay between the germline ends. Germline CDR1 SGHAT, CDR2 FQNNGV. CDR3 length: 13 amino acids. The CDR3 here is CASSLDRAYGYTF. The CDR3 DNA is TGTGCCAGCAGCTTAGACAGGGCCTATGGCTACACCTTC.

As DNA, the CDR3 is TGTGCCAGCAGCCCCCGGTCGGGCACTGAAGCTTTCTTT. Its translation is CASSPRSGTEAFF. The chain combines TRBV12-3 or TRBV12-4 with TRBJ1-1; the D is unclear. The CDR3 is made up of 13 amino acids. The V end lost 6 bases, the J end lost 4 bases, and 12 bases lay between the germline ends.